This T cell receptor beta chain emerged from a study of control samples from healthy donors and cancer patients (dated by TCRdb to about 2020). CDR1 and CDR2, looked up from the germline V gene, are SGHDN and FVKESK. V and J are trimmed by 5 bases and 2 bases, and the gene matches miss 9 bases of the junction. The CDR3 starts with the cysteine, ends with the phenylalanine, and has 16 residues. Only CDR3 DNA is held: 48 bases, read in frame from base 1. Libraries were constructed by the immunoSEQ multiplex PCR assay. The table was pulled from immuneACCESS by TCRdb, which kept in-frame rearrangements only. Such tables lose some clones; where checked, under half of the loss comes from unresolved V genes, and the rest has no known cause. Counted in this sample were tens of thousands of clones; under 90% of them appeared once. The ten biggest clones cover 4.5% to 7% of the sample. There are a few counts of this clone. Its antigen is unknown. No much larger clone exists at a distance of one base, and base qualities are not known.

The rearranged segments are TRBV14 and TRBJ1-1; 9 bases in between match TRBD1. The sequenced sample was blood. The receptor was isolated from a man aged 50 to 60 in good health. In nucleotides, the sequence is TGTGCCAGCAGCTTATGGACAGGGGAATCAAACACTGAAGCTTTCTTT. The resulting protein is CASSLWTGESNTEAFF.